This T cell receptor (beta chain) was identified in a study of blood T cell repertoires in COVID-19. Study summary: Collection of acute and convalescent COVID-19 samples took place in the United States, Italy and Spain. The analysed material was cDNA or gDNA that came from T cells, B-cell-depleted T cells, or PBMCs.

This CDR3 spans 17 amino acids. J was trimmed by 4 bases and V by 4 bases; bases with no gene match: 9. Germline lookup yields CDR1 LNHDA and CDR2 SQIVND (reference sequence). Per the original data handling: Amplifying reference gene primers gave estimates of nucleated cell counts. Clones were sequenced by immunoSEQ multiplex PCR, and TCRdb holds only the in-frame ones, with some missing. That table is the source of V, J and clone size, and D and trimming were worked out from the DNA. The data show around 49,000 clones, with 70% to 90% seen just once and more than 2% held by the top ten. The sequenced sample was peripheral blood. The sequence was collected from a human donor in a cohort sampled during active COVID-19. This chain uses TRBV19 with TRBJ2-6, with TRBD2 matching 8 bases. CDR3 in amino acids: CASSTNPGGLGANVLTF. The CDR3 bases are TGTGCCAGTAGTACCAACCCGGGGGGGCTAGGGGCCAACGTCCTGACTTTC.